This T cell receptor beta chain was captured by sequencing in a study of blood T cell repertoires in COVID-19. Across the study: Material from acute and convalescent COVID-19 was sourced from the United States, Italy and Spain. PBMCs, B-cell-depleted T cells, or T cells provided the cDNA or gDNA that made up the material.

This clone was seen just once. Methods used by the authors: Estimates of nucleated cell counts were drawn from the amplification of reference gene primers. Method: immunoSEQ multiplex PCR; TCRdb's copy keeps in-frame clones and lacks some. V and J calls and clone size are as listed in that table; D and trimming were resolved from the DNA. Among roughly 100,000 clones listed, 91% were seen once. There are 18 residues in the CDR3. V lost 0 bases and J 4 bases, leaving 18 bases between the germline ends. CDR1 and CDR2 from the germline V gene are LGHNA and YNFKEQ. This chain links TRBV4-2 with TRBJ1-4, with D possibly matching TRBD1 (6 bases). The sequence derives from a human donor in a cohort sampled during active COVID-19. Sample: peripheral blood. CDR3 protein: CASSQERPRGISNEKLFF. In DNA, the CDR3 is TGTGCCAGCAGCCAAGAGAGACCCAGGGGAATAAGTAATGAAAAACTGTTTTTT.